This T cell receptor (beta chain) emerged from a study of radiation and T cells in renal cell carcinoma. Sequencing used immunoSEQ multiplex PCR; TCRdb keeps in-frame clones, though not all of them. The sample includes roughly 130,000 clones, roughly four fifths of them seen just once. The sample's time point: blood 2 weeks post-SBRT. Treatment described: 15 Gy SBRT to primary tumor, nephrectomy 4 weeks later. Source: blood, taken from a patient whose treatment included radiotherapy and nephrectomy. The origin of this receptor is a woman aged 55-69 years with renal cell carcinoma.

Written as DNA, the CDR3 is TGTGCCAGCAGCCGCCTTTGGACTAGCGGGAACACCGGGGAGCTGTTTTTT. Translating gives CASSRLWTSGNTGELFF. The chain recombines TRBV14 with TRBJ2-2; 10 bases align to TRBD2. The junction had 6 bases not matched to a gene; V was cut back by 4 bases and J by 1 base. The germline gives CDR1 SGHDN, CDR2 FVKESK. The CDR3 is 17 amino acids.